Sequencing of this T cell receptor (beta chain) was carried out in a study of PD-1 blockade in classical Hodgkin lymphoma. Study-level background: Each patient was given nivolumab 3 mg/kg through a vein every 2 weeks.

General observations from the study: Relapsed/refractory patients reportedly had the lowest baseline TCR diversity, below newly diagnosed patients, who were below healthy donors.

The germline CDR1 and CDR2 sequences are SGHVS and FQNEAQ. The CDR3 runs 13 residues. V dropped 2 bases and J dropped 2 bases, with 5 bases sitting between them. Time point of the sample: cycle 4 day 1 (C4D1), after 5 to 7 weeks of nivolumab. All patients relapsed after autologous stem cell transplantation, and brentuximab vedotin exposure varied. Of note for this clone: Its target is unknown.

Profiled with immunoSEQ multiplex PCR; TCRdb holds only in-frame clones, not every one. Of tens of thousands of clones listed, nearly 90% are singletons. The clonotype originates from a human donor with classical Hodgkin lymphoma. The chain uses TRBV7-8 and TRBJ2-3; D is undetermined. This material consisted of peripheral blood mononuclear cells (PBMCs), taken before the fourth cycle of nivolumab. DNA for the CDR3: TGTGCCAGCAGCTTACGGCTCACAGATACGCAGTATTTT. It encodes CASSLRLTDTQYF.